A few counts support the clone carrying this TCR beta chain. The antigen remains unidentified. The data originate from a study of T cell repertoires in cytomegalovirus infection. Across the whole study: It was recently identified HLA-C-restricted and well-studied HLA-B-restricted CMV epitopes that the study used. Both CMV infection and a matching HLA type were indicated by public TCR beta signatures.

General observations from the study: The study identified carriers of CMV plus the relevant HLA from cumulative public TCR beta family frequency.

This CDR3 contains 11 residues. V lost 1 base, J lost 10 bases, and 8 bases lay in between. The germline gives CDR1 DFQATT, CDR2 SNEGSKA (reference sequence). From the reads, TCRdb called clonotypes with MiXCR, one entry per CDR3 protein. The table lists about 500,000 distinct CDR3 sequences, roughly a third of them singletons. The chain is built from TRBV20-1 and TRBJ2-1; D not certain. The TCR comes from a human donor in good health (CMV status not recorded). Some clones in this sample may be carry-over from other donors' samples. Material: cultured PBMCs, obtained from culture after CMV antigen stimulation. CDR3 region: CSARAPLEQFF. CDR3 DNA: TGCAGTGCTAGAGCCCCCCTAGAGCAGTTCTTC.